The following is a T cell receptor beta chain sequence with its context. Data came from immunoSEQ multiplex PCR; TCRdb stores just in-frame clones and leaves some out. The sample consists of about 340,000 clones, about 86% of them appearing once. The CDR3 is 14 residues long. V gave up 5 bases and J gave up 2 bases, with 13 bases separating them. From germline, CDR1 is MDHEN and CDR2 SYDVKM. The data stem from a study of blood T cell repertoires in COVID-19. For the study at large: Acute-phase and convalescent COVID-19 samples originated in the United States, Italy and Spain.

This TCR came from a woman aged 60-75 years with COVID-19, enrolled during active disease. Specimen: peripheral blood. The chain joins TRBV28 to TRBJ2-7; tentative D call: TRBD2 (6 bases). The chain's CDR3 is CASSPRDLAYEQYF. CDR3 DNA sequence: TGTGCCAGCAGTCCCCGGGACTTGGCCTACGAGCAGTACTTC.